This entry lists 5 T cell receptor beta chains sequenced from one sample in a study of blood T cell repertoires in COVID-19. TCRdb keeps only in-frame clones here, not all; method: immunoSEQ multiplex PCR. There are about 48,000 clones in the sample; about nine tenths occur only once, and about 27% lies in the top ten. The sequencing input was peripheral blood. These receptors were taken from a woman of 80 years or more with acute or convalescent COVID-19.

The CDR3 loop is CASRESGRNTEAFF. In DNA, the CDR3 is TGTGCCAGCAGGGAGAGTGGCCGGAACACTGAAGCTTTCTTT. V and J are TRBV25-1 and TRBJ1-1, with D uncertain. Trimming cost V 6 bases and J 1 base, with 12 bases left between them. The CDR3 covers 14 residues. CDR1 MGHDK and CDR2 SYGVNS come from the germline V gene.

A word on this clone: This same CDR3 is encoded by further DNA sequences in the sample. The J gene is TRBJ2-2, the V gene TRBV18, with D hard to call. The CDR3 totals 14 residues. Germline lookup yields CDR1 KGHSH and CDR2 LQKENI. Trimming cost V 3 bases and J 1 base, with 6 bases left between them. Written as DNA, the CDR3 is TGTGCCAGCTCACCGTCCGGGAACACCGGGGAGCTGTTTTTT. Translating gives CASSPSGNTGELFF.

The gene calls are TRBV5-3 and TRBJ2-5; 12 bases align to TRBD2. Being an ORF, TRBV5-3 has a function that is uncertain. CDR3 size: 16 residues. The ends lost 3 bases at V and 5 bases at J; junction bases unmatched: 8. The DNA for the CDR3 is TGTGCCAGAAGCTCCGGACTAGCGGGGTGGGGGGAGACCCAGTACTTC. Protein sequence: CARSSGLAGWGETQYF.

The sample holds a few counts of this clone. The chain carries TRBV6-8 and TRBJ1-1; D is perhaps TRBD1 (6 bases). Trimming removed 2 bases from V and 0 bases from J, with 13 bases in between. CDR1 MNHGY and CDR2 SAAAGT come from the germline V gene. CDR3 length: 16 residues. The chain's CDR3 is CASSYGFRGLNTEAFF. CDR3 nucleotide sequence: TGTGCCAGCAGTTACGGCTTCAGGGGTTTGAACACTGAAGCTTTCTTT.

The chain couples TRBV6-2 or TRBV6-3 to TRBJ2-7; no clear D gene. The CDR3 loop spans 11 amino acids. CDR1 is MNHEY, CDR2 SVGEGT, per germline. V lost 2 bases, J lost 6 bases, and 5 bases lay in between. The CDR3 region has the DNA TGTGCCAGCAGTTACACAGCCGAGCAGTACTTC. Translated: CASSYTAEQYF.